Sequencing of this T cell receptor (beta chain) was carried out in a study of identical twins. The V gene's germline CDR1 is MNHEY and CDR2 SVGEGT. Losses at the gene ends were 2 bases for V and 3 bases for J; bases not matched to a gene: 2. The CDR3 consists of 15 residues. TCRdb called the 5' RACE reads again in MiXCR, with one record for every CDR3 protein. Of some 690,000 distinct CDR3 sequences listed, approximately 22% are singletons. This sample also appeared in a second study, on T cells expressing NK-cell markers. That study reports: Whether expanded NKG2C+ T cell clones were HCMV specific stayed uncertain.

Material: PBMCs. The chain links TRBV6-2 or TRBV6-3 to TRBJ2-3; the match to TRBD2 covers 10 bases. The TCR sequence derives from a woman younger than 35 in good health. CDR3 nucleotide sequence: TGTGCCAGCAGTTACCTAGCGGGAGCGACAGATACGCAGTATTTT. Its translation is CASSYLAGATDTQYF.